One sample yielded the 6 T cell receptor beta chains listed below, sequenced in a study of blood T cells in healthy people across ages. PCR was performed a second time for about 7 to 12 cycles using a sample-barcoded 5' primer and a J-beta primer mix. Using its own MiXCR run on the 5' RACE reads, TCRdb lists one record per CDR3 protein. The table shows around 1,800,000 distinct CDR3 sequences, with approximately 40% occurring only once. Sequenced input: blood. The receptors were gathered from a human donor in good health.

The chain joins TRBV3-1 to TRBJ2-7; 8 positions agree with TRBD1. The germline CDR1 and CDR2 sequences are LGHDT and YNNKEL (reference sequence). The CDR3 is made up of 15 amino acids. With V trimmed by 1 base and J by 4 bases, 6 bases remained unmatched. The CDR3 DNA follows: TGTGCCAGCAGCCAAGGGACAGGGCTCGGGTACGAGCAGTACTTC. Encoded protein: CASSQGTGLGYEQYF.

This chain joins TRBV6-1 and TRBJ2-4; the match to TRBD1 covers 7 bases. Near its end, the DNA agrees better with TRBJ2-7, so the J call may be wrong. From germline, CDR1 is MNHNS and CDR2 SASEGT. The CDR3 is 15 residues long. For the CDR3, the DNA is TGTGCCAGCAGTGAAGCTCTGGGACAGTCATACGAGCAGTACTTC. Translated: CASSEALGQSYEQYF.

This clonotype showed up just a few times. This chain links TRBV12-3 or TRBV12-4 with TRBJ1-5; D remains ambiguous. The CDR3 spans 12 residues. V lost 5 bases, J lost 7 bases, and 9 bases lay in between. The CDR3 region has the DNA TGTGCCAGCAGTGGGATAGAACAGCCCCAGCATTTT. This encodes CASSGIEQPQHF.

The chain uses TRBV29-1 and TRBJ1-1; D gene uncertain. Trimming removed 7 bases at V and 2 bases at J, with 14 bases between. The CDR3 covers 13 residues. Germline CDR1 reads SQVTM; CDR2 reads ANQGSEA. This chain's CDR3 is CSASVRSNTEAFF. The CDR3 DNA is TGCAGCGCCTCGGTAAGGTCCAACACTGAAGCTTTCTTT. Based on the CDR3 plus reference TRBV29-1 and TRBJ1-1, the full variable domain is SAVISQKPSRDICQRGTSLTIQCQVDSQVTMMFWYRQQPGQSLTLIATANQGSEATYESGFVIDKFPISRPNLTFSTLTVSNMSPEDSSIYLCSASVRSNTEAFFGQGTRLTVV.

This clonotype was detected only a few times. The gene calls are TRBV7-2 and TRBJ1-2; maybe TRBD1 (6 bases). In germline, CDR1 is SGHTA, CDR2 FQGNSA. The CDR3 extends over 14 amino acids. Trimming stripped 5 bases from V and 4 bases from J, with 14 bases between. The CDR3 coding sequence is TGTGCCAGCAGCGGCGGGACACCTATCTATGGCTACACCTTC. It specifies CASSGGTPIYGYTF. The variable domain in full, with the rest retrieved from reference TRBV7-2 and TRBJ1-2, is GAGVSQSPSNKVTEKGKDVELRCDPISGHTALYWYRQSLGQGLEFLIYFQGNSAPDKSGLPSDRFSAERTGGSVSTLTIQRTQQEDSAVYLCASSGGTPIYGYTFGSGTRLTVV.

This chain uses TRBV10-3 with TRBJ1-5, with TRBD1 as a possible D gene (5 bases). CDR1 and CDR2 from the germline V gene are ENHRY and SYGVKD. Between the trimmed V and J ends, which lost 4 bases and 0 bases, there was a span of 10 bases. The CDR3 length is 15 residues. The chain's CDR3 is CAISGSGLSNQPQHF. In DNA form, the CDR3 reads TGTGCCATCAGTGGATCGGGGCTTAGCAATCAGCCCCAGCATTTT.